This entry concerns a single T cell receptor beta chain. The study ran its PCR with 60 Vbeta and 13 Jbeta primers. Profiled with immunoSEQ multiplex PCR; TCRdb holds only in-frame clones, not every one. The sample holds some 110,000 clones, approximately 70% seen once. These data are taken from a study of cytomegalovirus exposure and HLA in healthy donors. After removal of 4 bases from V and 7 bases from J, the junction contained 6 bases not matched to a gene. This CDR3 comprises 14 residues. Germline lookup yields CDR1 MNHNY and CDR2 SVGAGI (reference sequence). The sequence came from a man between 18 and 35 years old in good health and CMV-seronegative. This chain connects TRBV6-6 to TRBJ2-1, with 8 bases matching TRBD2. The source material was PBMCs. CDR3 sequence (DNA): TGTGCCAGCAGTTTCGGGACTAGAAGGAATGAGCAGTTCTTC. It yields the protein CASSFGTRRNEQFF.